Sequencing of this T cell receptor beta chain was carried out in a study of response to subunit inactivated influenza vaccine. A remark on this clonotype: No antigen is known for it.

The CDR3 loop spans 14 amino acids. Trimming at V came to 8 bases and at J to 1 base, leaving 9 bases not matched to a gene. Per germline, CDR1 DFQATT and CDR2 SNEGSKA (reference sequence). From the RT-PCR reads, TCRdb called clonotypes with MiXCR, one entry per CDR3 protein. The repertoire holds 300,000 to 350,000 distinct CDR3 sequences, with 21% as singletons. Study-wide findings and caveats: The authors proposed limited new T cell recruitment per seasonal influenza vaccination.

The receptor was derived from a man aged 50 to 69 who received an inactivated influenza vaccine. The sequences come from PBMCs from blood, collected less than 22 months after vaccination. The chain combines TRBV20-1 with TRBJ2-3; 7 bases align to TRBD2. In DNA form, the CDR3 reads TGCAGTTCCCAGAGGGGAGGGGGCACAGATACGCAGTATTTT. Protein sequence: CSSQRGGGTDTQYF.